The 27 T cell receptor beta chains reported below all come from one sample, sequenced in a study of CD8 T cells in Susac syndrome (dated by TCRdb to between 2018 and 2020). The library was produced with the immunoSEQ multiplex PCR assay. RNA was extracted using the RNeasy kit, and roughly 0.45 to 1 microgram was reverse transcribed with random hexamers. The raw public reads went through TCRdb reprocessing: fastp at Q25, MiXCR clone calling, in-frame beta chains kept. Rows with one shared CDR3 protein collapse into an entry with the most common genes and DNA. This sample comprises about 130,000 distinct CDR3 sequences, 90% to 95% of them detected only once. Jointly, the top ten make up around 0.2% of the sample. Sequenced sample: CD8+ T cells from PBMCs. Source of these receptors: a human donor with Susac syndrome.

Concerning this clonotype: This may stem from a read error, because a much larger clone lies one nucleotide away. The gene calls are TRBV9 and TRBJ1-1; D remains ambiguous. The germline V gene encodes CDR1 SGDLS and CDR2 YYNGEE. The CDR3 extends over 13 amino acids. Trimming stripped 1 base from V and 1 base from J, with 5 bases between. CDR3 sequence: CASSVRGNTEAFF. CDR3 DNA sequence: TGTGCCAGCAGCGTACGGGGGAACACTGAAGCTTTCTTT.

V gene TRBV6-6 combines with J gene TRBJ2-1; 8 positions agree with TRBD2. J was trimmed by 16 bases and V by 5 bases; bases with no gene match: 10. Germline values: CDR1 MNHNY, CDR2 SVGAGI (reference sequence). This CDR3 comprises 12 residues. The CDR3 coding sequence is TGTGCCAGCAGTAACCTCGGGACTAGTGATTTCTTC. Residues: CASSNLGTSDFF.

The V and J genes are TRBV29-1 and TRBJ1-2, with D possibly matching TRBD1 (6 bases). The CDR3 length is 14 residues. In germline, CDR1 is SQVTM, CDR2 ANQGSEA. V was pared by 6 bases and J by 7 bases, with 21 bases between. Written as DNA, the CDR3 is TGCAGCGTGGAGGACCCAGGGGACGGGGGTGGCTACACCTTC. It specifies CSVEDPGDGGGYTF.

This chain uses TRBV13 with TRBJ2-2, with a possible D match to TRBD2 (6 bases). The CDR3 totals 17 residues. V was cut by 4 bases and J by 0 bases, with 15 bases left in between. Germline V gene sequence: CDR1 PRHDT, CDR2 FYEKMQ (reference sequence). The CDR3 DNA follows: TGTGCCAGCAGCTCGAGGGAGGAGAATACGAACACCGGGGAGCTGTTTTTT. The encoded protein is CASSSREENTNTGELFF.

The chain is built from TRBV5-1 and TRBJ1-1; D possibly corresponds to TRBD1 (5 bases). The CDR3 is made up of 12 amino acids. CDR1 SGHRS and CDR2 YFSETQ come from the germline V gene. Trimming removed 5 bases at V and 1 base at J, with 6 bases between. CDR3 protein: CASRGRNTEAFF. The CDR3 DNA reads as TGCGCCAGCAGGGGACGGAACACTGAAGCTTTCTTT. The full variable domain, with the rest looked up from reference TRBV5-1 and TRBJ1-1, is KAGVTQTPRYLIKTRGQQVTLSCSPISGHRSVSWYQQTPGQGLQFLFEYFSETQRNKGNFPGRFSGRQFSNSRSEMNVSTLELGDSALYLCASRGRNTEAFFGQGTRLTVV.

This chain uses TRBV12-3 or TRBV12-4 with TRBJ1-1; D is uncertain. Trimming left V 0 bases short and J 3 bases short, with 5 bases between. This CDR3 has 13 residues. CDR3 amino acids: CASSLAGYTEAFF. For the CDR3, the DNA is TGTGCCAGCAGTTTAGCAGGGTACACTGAAGCTTTCTTT.

This sequence joins TRBV20-1 and TRBJ1-5; D is perhaps TRBD1 (5 bases). The CDR3 totals 16 residues. Germline assignment: CDR1 DFQATT and CDR2 SNEGSKA (reference sequence). V dropped 0 bases and J dropped 3 bases, with 15 bases sitting between them. The CDR3 sequence is CSARETGTLNNQPQHF. The CDR3 nucleotides read TGCAGTGCTAGAGAAACCGGGACGTTAAACAATCAGCCCCAGCATTTT.

The CDR3 sequence: CASSARGGSSENEKLFF. The CDR3 DNA reads as TGTGCCAGCAGTGCCCGAGGGGGTAGTAGTGAGAATGAAAAACTGTTTTTT. V and J are TRBV25-1 and TRBJ1-4; weak D call: TRBD1 (6 bases). CDR3 length equals 17 residues. Germline V gene sequence: CDR1 MGHDK, CDR2 SYGVNS. V lost 4 bases and J 5 bases, leaving 20 bases between the germline ends.

J is TRBJ2-7 and V is TRBV18; 7 nucleotides align to TRBD1. The ends lost 2 bases at V and 1 base at J; junction bases unmatched: 2. CDR1 and CDR2 (germline): KGHSH, LQKENI. The CDR3 contains 14 residues. The CDR3 nucleotides are TGTGCCAGCTCACCAGAGACAGGGTCCTACGAGCAGTACTTC. Its translation: CASSPETGSYEQYF. The variable domain in full, completed from reference TRBV18 and TRBJ2-7, reads NAGVMQNPRHLVRRRGQEARLRCSPMKGHSHVYWYRQLPEEGLKFMVYLQKENIIDESGMPKERFSAEFPKEGPSILRIQQVVRGDSAAYFCASSPETGSYEQYFGPGTRLTVT.

The chain is built from TRBV27 and TRBJ1-2, with 9 bases aligning to TRBD1. The CDR3 has 12 amino acids. Germline V gene data show CDR1 as MNHEY and CDR2 as SMNVEV (reference sequence). V was pared by 6 bases and J by 8 bases, with 4 bases of the junction left unmatched. The CDR3 loop is CASRTGGWGYTF. The CDR3 DNA reads TGTGCCAGCAGGACAGGGGGATGGGGCTACACCTTC.

The chain couples TRBV2 to TRBJ1-2, with D possibly matching TRBD1 (5 bases). V was pared by 11 bases and J by 8 bases, with 30 bases between. Germline V gives CDR1 SNHLY, CDR2 FYNNEI. This CDR3 is built from 16 residues. CDR3 DNA: TGTGCCCGCGAAGAAGAGGCCGACAAAATCTGGGGCGGCTACACCTTC. Amino acids: CAREEEADKIWGGYTF.

The chain links TRBV7-3 to TRBJ2-2; D unclear. The CDR3 loop spans 12 amino acids. V lost 4 bases and J 6 bases, leaving 6 bases between the germline ends. The germline V gene has CDR1 SGHTA and CDR2 FQGTGA. The CDR3 region is CASSSESGELFF. The CDR3 bases are TGTGCCAGCAGCTCCGAATCCGGGGAGCTGTTTTTT.

About this clonotype: At one end, the junction sequence differs from germline, possibly due to a read error. The rearrangement uses TRBV28 and TRBJ2-1, with TRBD2 matching over 8 bases. The CDR3 sequence is 16 residues long. CDR1 and CDR2 (germline): MDHEN, SYDVKM. The CDR3 sequence: CASRLYRGGPDNEQFF. The CDR3, as DNA: TGTGCCAGCAGGTTATACCGGGGGGGGCCGGACAATGAGCAGTTCTTC.

The gene calls are TRBV5-4 and TRBJ2-5; a possible D gene is TRBD1 (6 bases). This CDR3 is built from 14 residues. From germline, CDR1 is SGHNT and CDR2 YYREEE (reference sequence). V was clipped by 0 bases and J by 6 bases, with 12 bases between them. The CDR3: CASSLVGGTKTQYF. DNA of the CDR3: TGTGCCAGCAGCTTGGTAGGGGGTACGAAGACCCAGTACTTC. Together with reference TRBV5-4 and TRBJ2-5, the CDR3 gives the full variable domain: ETGVTQSPTHLIKTRGQQVTLRCSSQSGHNTVSWYQQALGQGPQFIFQYYREEENGRGNFPPRFSGLQFPNYSSELNVNALELDDSALYLCASSLVGGTKTQYFGPGTRLLVL.

V is TRBV7-9 and J is TRBJ1-3, with 7 bases that match TRBD1. The length of the CDR3 is 15 residues. J gave up 3 bases and V 5 bases, and 7 bases lay outside the gene matches. Germline V CDR1 and CDR2: SEHNR, FQNEAQ (reference sequence). CDR3: CASSRQGYGGNTIYF. The CDR3 DNA is TGTGCCAGCAGCCGACAGGGATACGGTGGAAACACCATATATTTT.

The chain links TRBV6-6 to TRBJ2-2, with D perhaps assigned TRBD1 or TRBD2 (5 bases each). Germline V lookup: CDR1 MNHNY, CDR2 SVGAGI (reference sequence). The CDR3 is 16 amino acids. V lost 6 bases and J 8 bases, leaving 22 bases between the germline ends. The CDR3 sequence: CASSPGPTTWGGELFF. CDR3 nucleotide sequence: TGTGCCAGCAGCCCGGGACCGACTACTTGGGGGGGGGAGCTGTTTTTT.

The rearrangement joins TRBV7-8 to TRBJ2-1; possibly TRBD1 for D (5 bases). The CDR3 has 15 residues. V was pared by 1 base and J by 2 bases, with 9 bases between. Germline-derived CDR1 and CDR2 are SGHVS and FQNEAQ. The CDR3 loop reads CASSLDRLTYNEQFF. Here the CDR3 DNA reads TGTGCCAGCAGCTTAGACAGGCTGACCTACAATGAGCAGTTCTTC. The variable domain in full, with the rest retrieved from reference TRBV7-8 and TRBJ2-1, is GAGVSQSPRYKVAKRGQDVALRCDPISGHVSLFWYQQALGQGPEFLTYFQNEAQLDKSGLPSDRFFAERPEGSVSTLKIQRTQQEDSAVYLCASSLDRLTYNEQFFGPGTRLTVL.

The chain combines TRBV27 with TRBJ2-5; TRBD1 matches at 7 bases. CDR1 and CDR2 from the germline V gene are MNHEY and SMNVEV (reference sequence). The J segment lost 0 bases and the V segment lost 3 bases, leaving 4 bases of the junction unmatched. CDR3 length: 15 amino acids. The DNA for the CDR3 is TGTGCCAGCAGTTTCTGGCAGGGGGACCAAGAGACCCAGTACTTC. Amino acid sequence: CASSFWQGDQETQYF.

J is TRBJ1-2 and V is TRBV20-1, with 7 bases matching TRBD1. Germline loops: CDR1 DFQATT, CDR2 SNEGSKA (reference sequence). V lost 3 bases to trimming and J lost 0 bases; unmatched junction nucleotides: 16. The CDR3 loop spans 18 amino acids. CDR3 nucleotides: TGCAGTGCTAGTCCCTCCCCCAGGGGGTCCCCTCCTAACTATGGCTACACCTTC. This translates into CSASPSPRGSPPNYGYTF.

The rearrangement links TRBV20-1 to TRBJ2-7; weak D call: TRBD2 (6 bases). Germline V gene lookup returns CDR1 DFQATT and CDR2 SNEGSKA (reference sequence). The CDR3 has 15 residues. V shed 1 base and J shed 5 bases, with 18 bases lying between them. CDR3 amino acids: CSARVWREDPHEQYF. The CDR3 bases are TGCAGTGCTAGAGTATGGCGGGAAGATCCCCACGAGCAGTACTTC.

The rearrangement links TRBV29-1 to TRBJ1-1, with 11 bases aligning to TRBD1. The length of the CDR3 is 14 residues. Germline lookup yields CDR1 SQVTM and CDR2 ANQGSEA. V trimming: 6 bases; J trimming: 12 bases; junction bases outside the gene matches: 15. In DNA, the CDR3 is TGCAGCGTGCCTGGACAGGGGGCGAGGACCATCACTTTCTTT. Translated, it gives CSVPGQGARTITFF.

The CDR3 sequence is CASSFGTDRTYEQYF. In DNA form, the CDR3 reads TGTGCCAGCAGCTTCGGGACAGATCGAACCTACGAGCAGTACTTC. The chain is built from TRBV28 and TRBJ2-7, with TRBD1 identical over 7 bases. Germline assignment: CDR1 MDHEN and CDR2 SYDVKM. The CDR3 length is 15 residues. The V gene end was trimmed by 6 bases and the J gene end by 2 bases; junction bases not matched to a gene: 10.

The chain employs TRBV6-5 and TRBJ1-4, with D hard to call. The V gene lost 7 bases and the J gene lost 2 bases, with 11 bases spanning the gap. Germline values: CDR1 MNHEY, CDR2 SVGAGI. This CDR3 is 14 amino acids long. The CDR3: CASMPVETNEKLFF. In DNA, the CDR3 is TGTGCCAGCATGCCCGTGGAGACTAATGAAAAACTGTTTTTT.

The gene calls are TRBV27 and TRBJ2-1; TRBD2 might be the D (6 bases). CDR1 is MNHEY and CDR2 is SMNVEV in the germline V gene (reference sequence). CDR3 length equals 16 residues. With 5 bases removed from V and 0 bases from J, the gap between germline ends came to 14 bases. The CDR3 sequence is CASSPSAGHSYNEQFF. CDR3 coding DNA: TGTGCCAGCAGTCCCTCCGCGGGGCACTCCTACAATGAGCAGTTCTTC.

The chain joins TRBV30 to TRBJ1-1; D possibly corresponds to TRBD1 (6 bases). The germline V gene has CDR1 GTSNPN and CDR2 SVGIG (reference sequence). V was trimmed by 0 bases and J by 4 bases, leaving 9 bases between them. The CDR3 has 13 residues. The CDR3 here is CAWSVTGITEAFF. CDR3 DNA: TGTGCCTGGAGTGTAACAGGGATCACTGAAGCTTTCTTT.

The chain uses TRBV30 and TRBJ2-2; 8 bases match TRBD2. CDR3 length: 15 amino acids. V lost 3 bases and J lost 1; bases outside the gene matches: 4. Germline CDR1 GTSNPN, CDR2 SVGIG (reference sequence). DNA for the CDR3: TGTGCCTGGAGCTTAGCGGGACTGAACACCGGGGAGCTGTTTTTT. Translated: CAWSLAGLNTGELFF.

This clonotype was recorded a few times. The V and J genes are TRBV12-3 or TRBV12-4 and TRBJ1-5, with 10 bases that match TRBD1. CDR3 size: 14 residues. V was clipped by 5 bases and J by 5 bases; unmatched bases: 3. CDR3 in DNA: TGTGCCAGCAGTCCCGGGACAGGGGATCAGCCCCAGCATTTT. Amino acids: CASSPGTGDQPQHF.